What follows are 17 T cell receptor beta chains derived from one specimen sequenced in a study of blood T cell repertoires in COVID-19. The data were produced by immunoSEQ multiplex PCR, yet TCRdb's version contains in-frame clones alone and is incomplete. The sample holds around 130,000 clones, around 79% seen once. Input material: peripheral blood. Source of these receptors: a man older than 75 with acute or convalescent COVID-19.

The chain couples TRBV19 to TRBJ2-7; TRBD1 aligns across 7 bases. Looked up from germline, CDR1 is LNHDA and CDR2 is SQIVND (reference sequence). The CDR3 has 13 amino acids. Trimming removed 6 bases from V and 2 bases from J; junction bases left unmatched: 4. The CDR3 DNA reads as TGTGCCAGTAGCGCAACAGGGGCCTACGAGCAGTACTTC. Translated, it gives CASSATGAYEQYF.

J is TRBJ2-1 and V is TRBV28, with 7 bases aligning to TRBD1. CDR1 and CDR2 (germline): MDHEN, SYDVKM. Trimming took 5 bases from V and 6 from J; bases not matched to a gene: 7. The CDR3 extends over 14 amino acids. The CDR3 DNA reads as TGTGCCAGCAGTGGGGCCAGGGGGATCAATGAGCAGTTCTTC. Protein product: CASSGARGINEQFF.

The chain employs TRBV2 and TRBJ2-4; TRBD2 matches 8 bases. CDR1 SNHLY and CDR2 FYNNEI come from the germline V gene. The V and J ends lost 8 bases and 4 bases, in that order; junction bases with no gene match: 16. The CDR3 sequence is 17 residues long. CDR3 nucleotides: TGTGCCAGCTCGCCGATGACTAGCGTTTCGGCTAAAAACATTCAGTACTTC. Encoded protein: CASSPMTSVSAKNIQYF.

This chain uses TRBV3-1 (or the pseudogene TRBV3-2) with TRBJ2-7; TRBD2 is a possible D gene (7 bases). The V end was cut by 4 bases, the J end by 2 bases, with 12 bases between. The CDR3 spans 14 residues. Germline V CDR1 and CDR2: LGHDT, YNNKEL (reference sequence). CDR3 in amino acids: CASSPTGTTYEQYF. The CDR3 bases are TGTGCCAGCAGCCCTACAGGGACTACCTACGAGCAGTACTTC.

The chain couples TRBV7-6 to TRBJ1-5; 7 bases fit TRBD1. Germline CDR1 and CDR2: SGHVS and FNYEAQ. With 2 bases clipped from V and 3 bases from J, the junction kept 4 bases outside the gene matches. The CDR3 has 15 amino acids. The CDR3 reads CASSLSRGDNQPQHF. Written as DNA, the CDR3 is TGTGCCAGCAGCTTAAGCAGGGGGGACAATCAGCCCCAGCATTTT.

The chain uses TRBV9 and TRBJ2-3; 8 bases agree with TRBD2. This CDR3 has 17 residues. Germline values: CDR1 SGDLS, CDR2 YYNGEE. J was trimmed by 2 bases and V by 0 bases; bases with no gene match: 8. The DNA of the CDR3 is TGTGCCAGCAGCGTAGCCCCCCGGGGGGGATACACAGATACGCAGTATTTT. It specifies CASSVAPRGGYTDTQYF.

The V gene is TRBV6-4, the J gene TRBJ1-1, with TRBD1 matching over 8 bases. Germline V gene lookup returns CDR1 MRHNA and CDR2 SNTAGT. This CDR3 comprises 14 residues. After removal of 2 bases from V and 4 bases from J, the junction contained 3 bases not matched to a gene. CDR3 sequence (DNA): TGTGCCAGCAGTGACACGGACAGGGCCACTGAAGCTTTCTTT. Its translation: CASSDTDRATEAFF.

The gene calls are TRBV2 and TRBJ1-1, with 7 bases fitting TRBD1. The CDR3 runs 14 residues. Germline assignment: CDR1 SNHLY and CDR2 FYNNEI. V shed 6 bases, J shed 5 bases, and the junction held 9 bases outside the gene matches. The CDR3 DNA is TGTGCCAGCAGGGATATACAGGGGAAGACTGAAGCTTTCTTT. It translates to CASRDIQGKTEAFF.

The chain combines TRBV6-6 with TRBJ2-5; D not certain. Per the germline V gene, CDR1 is MNHNY and CDR2 is SVGAGI (reference sequence). The V gene lost 0 bases and the J gene lost 5 bases, with 13 bases spanning the gap. The CDR3 is made up of 15 amino acids. The CDR3 here is CASSYSKAAVETQYF. In DNA form, the CDR3 reads TGTGCCAGCAGTTACTCGAAGGCGGCTGTCGAGACCCAGTACTTC.

As regards this clone: Different DNA sequences within this sample yield the same CDR3. This chain connects TRBV9 to TRBJ2-1; TRBD2 matches at 9 bases. The CDR3 runs 15 residues. The V gene's germline CDR1 is SGDLS and CDR2 YYNGEE. The V segment lost 2 bases and the J segment 4 bases; nucleotides outside the gene matches: 4. CDR3 region: CASSVGGGAYNEQFF. As DNA, the CDR3 is TGTGCCAGCAGCGTTGGCGGGGGGGCGTACAATGAGCAGTTCTTC. Full variable domain (remainder filled in from reference TRBV9 and TRBJ2-1): DSGVTQTPKHLITATGQRVTLRCSPRSGDLSVYWYQQSLDQGLQFLIQYYNGEERAKGNILERFSAQQFPDLHSELNLSSLELGDSALYFCASSVGGGAYNEQFFGPGTRLTVL.

This chain uses TRBV9 with TRBJ2-7; D ambiguous. The ends were cut back, 0 bases at V and 5 bases at J, with 9 bases in the middle. The CDR3 is made up of 13 amino acids. Per the germline V gene, CDR1 is SGDLS and CDR2 is YYNGEE. The CDR3: CASSVGGRHEQYF. The CDR3, as DNA: TGTGCCAGCAGCGTAGGAGGTCGCCACGAGCAGTACTTC.

The chain joins TRBV27 to TRBJ1-2, with D unclear. V was shortened by 5 bases and J by 3 bases, with 19 bases between the two germline ends. This CDR3 is 16 amino acids long. Looked up from germline, CDR1 is MNHEY and CDR2 is SMNVEV (reference sequence). CDR3 protein: CASSPTWTAQYYGYTF. CDR3 coding DNA: TGTGCCAGCAGTCCCACATGGACTGCTCAATACTATGGCTACACCTTC.

The chain is built from TRBV19 and TRBJ2-1; the match to TRBD2 covers 7 bases. The CDR3 sequence is 15 residues long. The V gene end was trimmed by 5 bases and the J gene end by 5 bases; junction bases not matched to a gene: 9. Germline lookup yields CDR1 LNHDA and CDR2 SQIVND (reference sequence). The CDR3 DNA is TGTGCCAGTAGTCGACCGGGGGGACCGAACAATGAGCAGTTCTTC. Translation: CASSRPGGPNNEQFF.

V is TRBV7-3 and J is TRBJ2-1, with D perhaps TRBD1 (6 bases). V lost 5 bases and J 4 bases, leaving 12 bases between the germline ends. This CDR3 has 14 amino acids. Germline V gene lookup returns CDR1 SGHTA and CDR2 FQGTGA. The CDR3 sequence is CASSRGQPYNEQFF. The CDR3 DNA reads as TGTGCCAGCAGCCGCGGACAGCCTTACAATGAGCAGTTCTTC.

The V and J genes are TRBV7-6 and TRBJ1-1; 12 bases match TRBD1. The CDR3 has 16 residues. Germline V gene lookup returns CDR1 SGHVS and CDR2 FNYEAQ. J was trimmed by 6 bases and V by 2 bases; bases with no gene match: 7. The CDR3 loop is CASSLQMGQGASEAFF. The DNA for the CDR3 is TGTGCCAGCAGCTTACAAATGGGACAGGGGGCTTCTGAAGCTTTCTTT.

The chain joins TRBV5-1 to TRBJ2-2; D is possibly TRBD2 (7 bases). CDR3 length equals 16 residues. The germline V gene has CDR1 SGHRS and CDR2 YFSETQ. V was clipped by 3 bases and J by 4 bases, with 16 bases between them. Here the CDR3 DNA reads TGCGCCAGCAGCTCCATAAGGGGAGGGGGCACCGGGGAGCTGTTTTTT. Protein sequence: CASSSIRGGGTGELFF.

This chain uses TRBV28 with TRBJ1-4; tentatively, D is TRBD1 (5 bases). CDR3 size: 13 residues. V gave up 8 bases and J gave up 8 bases, with 15 bases separating them. The V gene's germline CDR1 is MDHEN and CDR2 SYDVKM. Here the CDR3 DNA reads TGTGCCAGCCGAGGTCCCGGGGGAGAAAAACTGTTTTTT. Protein sequence: CASRGPGGEKLFF.